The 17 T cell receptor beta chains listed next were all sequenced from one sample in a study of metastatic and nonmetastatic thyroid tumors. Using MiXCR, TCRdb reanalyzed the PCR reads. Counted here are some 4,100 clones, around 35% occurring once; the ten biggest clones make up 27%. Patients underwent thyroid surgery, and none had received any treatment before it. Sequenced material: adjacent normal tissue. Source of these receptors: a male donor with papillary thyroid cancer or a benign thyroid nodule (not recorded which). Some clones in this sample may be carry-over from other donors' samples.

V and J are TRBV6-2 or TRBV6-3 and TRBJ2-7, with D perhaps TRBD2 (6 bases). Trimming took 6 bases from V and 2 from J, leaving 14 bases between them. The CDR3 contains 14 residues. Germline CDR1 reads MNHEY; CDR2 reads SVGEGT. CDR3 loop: CASSPAGRTYEQYF. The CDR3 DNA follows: TGTGCCAGCAGCCCGGCGGGAAGGACCTACGAGCAGTACTTC.

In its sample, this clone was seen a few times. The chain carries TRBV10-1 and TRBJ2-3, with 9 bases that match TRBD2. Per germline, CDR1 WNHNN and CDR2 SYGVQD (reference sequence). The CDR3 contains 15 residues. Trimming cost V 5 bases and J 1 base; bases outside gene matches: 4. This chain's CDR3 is CASSIAGDGTDTQYF. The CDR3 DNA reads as TGCGCCAGCAGTATAGCGGGGGATGGCACAGATACGCAGTATTTT.

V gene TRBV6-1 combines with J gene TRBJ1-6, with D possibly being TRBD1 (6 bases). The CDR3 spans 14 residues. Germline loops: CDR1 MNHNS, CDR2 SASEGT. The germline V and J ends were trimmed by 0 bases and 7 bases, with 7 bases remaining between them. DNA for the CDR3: TGTGCCAGCAGTGAAGCAGGGGGAAATTCACCCCTCCACTTT. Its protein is CASSEAGGNSPLHF.

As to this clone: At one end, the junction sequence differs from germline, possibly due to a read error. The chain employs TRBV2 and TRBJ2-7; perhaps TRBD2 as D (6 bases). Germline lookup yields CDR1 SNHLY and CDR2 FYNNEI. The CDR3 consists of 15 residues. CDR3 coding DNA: TGTGCCTGCAGTGAAGCGGGTCAGGGAACCTACGAGCAGTACTTC. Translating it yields CACSEAGQGTYEQYF.

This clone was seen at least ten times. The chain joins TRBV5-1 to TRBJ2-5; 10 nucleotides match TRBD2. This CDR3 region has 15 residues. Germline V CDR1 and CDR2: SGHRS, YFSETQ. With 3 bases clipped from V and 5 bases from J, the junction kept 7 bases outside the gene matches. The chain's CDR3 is CASSSGLAYLETQYF. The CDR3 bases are TGCGCCAGCAGCTCGGGACTAGCGTATTTGGAGACCCAGTACTTC.

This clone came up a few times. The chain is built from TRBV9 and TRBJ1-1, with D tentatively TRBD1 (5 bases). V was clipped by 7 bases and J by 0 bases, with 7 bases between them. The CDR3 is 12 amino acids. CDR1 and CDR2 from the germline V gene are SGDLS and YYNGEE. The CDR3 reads CASGGLNTEAFF. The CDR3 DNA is TGTGCCAGCGGGGGACTGAACACTGAAGCTTTCTTT.

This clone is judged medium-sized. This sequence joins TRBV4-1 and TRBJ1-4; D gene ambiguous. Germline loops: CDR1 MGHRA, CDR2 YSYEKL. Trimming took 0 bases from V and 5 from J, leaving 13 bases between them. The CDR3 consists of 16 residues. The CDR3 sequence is CASSQDIYRLNEKLFF. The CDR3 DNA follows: TGCGCCAGCAGCCAAGATATCTACCGCTTAAATGAAAAACTGTTTTTT.

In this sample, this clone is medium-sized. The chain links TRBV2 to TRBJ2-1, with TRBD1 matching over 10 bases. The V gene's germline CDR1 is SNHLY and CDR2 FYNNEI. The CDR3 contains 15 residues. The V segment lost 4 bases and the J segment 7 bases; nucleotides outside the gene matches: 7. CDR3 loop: CASSVGTGAGNEQFF. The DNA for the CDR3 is TGTGCCAGCAGTGTAGGGACAGGGGCCGGGAATGAGCAGTTCTTC.

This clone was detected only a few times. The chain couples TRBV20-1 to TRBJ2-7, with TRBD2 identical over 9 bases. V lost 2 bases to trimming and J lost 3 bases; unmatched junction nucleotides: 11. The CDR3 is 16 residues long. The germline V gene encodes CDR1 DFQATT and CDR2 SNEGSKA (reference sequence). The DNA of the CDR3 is TGCAGTGCTAGACCCCAATCGGGACTAGCCTTCTACGAGCAGTACTTC. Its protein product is CSARPQSGLAFYEQYF.

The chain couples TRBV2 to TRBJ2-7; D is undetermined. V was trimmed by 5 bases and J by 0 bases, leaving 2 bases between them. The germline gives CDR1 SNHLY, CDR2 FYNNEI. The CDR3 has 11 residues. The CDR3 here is CASSNSYEQYF. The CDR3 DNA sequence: TGTGCCAGCAGTAACTCCTACGAGCAGTACTTC.

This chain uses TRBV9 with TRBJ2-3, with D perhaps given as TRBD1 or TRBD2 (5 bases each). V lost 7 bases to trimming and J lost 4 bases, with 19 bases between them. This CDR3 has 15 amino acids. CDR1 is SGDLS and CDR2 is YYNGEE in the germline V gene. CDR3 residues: CASSQRDLGADTQYF. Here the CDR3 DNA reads TGTGCCAGCTCCCAAAGGGACCTAGGGGCAGATACGCAGTATTTT.

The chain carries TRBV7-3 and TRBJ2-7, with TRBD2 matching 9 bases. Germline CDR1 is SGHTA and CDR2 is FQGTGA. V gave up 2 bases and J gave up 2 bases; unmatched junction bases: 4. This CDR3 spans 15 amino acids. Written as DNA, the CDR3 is TGTGCCAGCAGCTTACTAGCGGGACCTACCTACGAGCAGTACTTC. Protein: CASSLLAGPTYEQYF.

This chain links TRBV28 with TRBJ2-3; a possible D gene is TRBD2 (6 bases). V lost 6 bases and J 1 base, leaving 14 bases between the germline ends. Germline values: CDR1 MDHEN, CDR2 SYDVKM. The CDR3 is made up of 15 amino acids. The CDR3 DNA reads TGTGCCAGCAGCCCCGCGGGACGAGGCACAGATACGCAGTATTTT. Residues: CASSPAGRGTDTQYF.

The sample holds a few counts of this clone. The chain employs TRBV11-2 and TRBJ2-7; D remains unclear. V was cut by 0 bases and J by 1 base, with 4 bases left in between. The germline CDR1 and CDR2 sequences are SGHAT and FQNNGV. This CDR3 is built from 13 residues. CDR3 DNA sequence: TGTGCCAGCAGCTTAGAGGCATCCTACGAGCAGTACTTC. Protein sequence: CASSLEASYEQYF.

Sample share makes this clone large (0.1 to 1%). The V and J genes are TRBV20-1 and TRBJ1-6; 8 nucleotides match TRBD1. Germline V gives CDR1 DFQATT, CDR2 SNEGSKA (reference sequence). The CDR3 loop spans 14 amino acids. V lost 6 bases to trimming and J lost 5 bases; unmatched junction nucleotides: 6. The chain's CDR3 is CSAGRDRHNSPLHF. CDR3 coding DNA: TGCAGTGCCGGCCGGGACAGGCATAATTCACCCCTCCACTTT.

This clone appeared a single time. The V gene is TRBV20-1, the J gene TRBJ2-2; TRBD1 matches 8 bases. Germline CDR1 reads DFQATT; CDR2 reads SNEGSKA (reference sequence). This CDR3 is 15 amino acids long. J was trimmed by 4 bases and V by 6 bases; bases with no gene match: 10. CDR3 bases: TGCAGTGCAGCTCCGGGACAGGCATCCACCGGGGAGCTGTTTTTT. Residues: CSAAPGQASTGELFF.

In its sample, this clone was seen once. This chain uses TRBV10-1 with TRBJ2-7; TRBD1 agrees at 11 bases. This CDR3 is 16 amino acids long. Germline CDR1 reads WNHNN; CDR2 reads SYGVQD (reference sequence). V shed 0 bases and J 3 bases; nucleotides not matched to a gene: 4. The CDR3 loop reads CASSESGQGAGYEQYF. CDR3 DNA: TGCGCCAGCAGTGAGTCTGGACAGGGGGCTGGCTACGAGCAGTACTTC.